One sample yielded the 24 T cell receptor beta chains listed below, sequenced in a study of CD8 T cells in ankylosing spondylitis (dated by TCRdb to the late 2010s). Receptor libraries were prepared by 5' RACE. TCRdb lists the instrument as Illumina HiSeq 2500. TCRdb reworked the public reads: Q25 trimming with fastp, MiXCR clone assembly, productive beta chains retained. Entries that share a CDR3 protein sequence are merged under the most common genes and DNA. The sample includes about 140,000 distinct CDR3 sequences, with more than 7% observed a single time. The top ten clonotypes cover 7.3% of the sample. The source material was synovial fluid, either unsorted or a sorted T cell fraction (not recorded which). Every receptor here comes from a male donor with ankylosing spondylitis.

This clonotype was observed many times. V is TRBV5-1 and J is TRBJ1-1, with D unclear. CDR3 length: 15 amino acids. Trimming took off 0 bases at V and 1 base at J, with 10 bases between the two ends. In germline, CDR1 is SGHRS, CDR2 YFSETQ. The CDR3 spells CASSLEWGQNTEAFF. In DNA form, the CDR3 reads TGCGCCAGCAGCTTGGAATGGGGTCAGAACACTGAAGCTTTCTTT. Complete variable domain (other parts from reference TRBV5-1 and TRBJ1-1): KAGVTQTPRYLIKTRGQQVTLSCSPISGHRSVSWYQQTPGQGLQFLFEYFSETQRNKGNFPGRFSGRQFSNSRSEMNVSTLELGDSALYLCASSLEWGQNTEAFFGQGTRLTVV.

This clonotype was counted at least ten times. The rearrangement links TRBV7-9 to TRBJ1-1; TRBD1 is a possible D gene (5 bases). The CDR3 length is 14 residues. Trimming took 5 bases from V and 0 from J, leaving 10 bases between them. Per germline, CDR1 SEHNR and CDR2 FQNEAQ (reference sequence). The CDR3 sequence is CASSVRGLNTEAFF. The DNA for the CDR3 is TGTGCCAGCAGCGTGCGGGGACTGAACACTGAAGCTTTCTTT.

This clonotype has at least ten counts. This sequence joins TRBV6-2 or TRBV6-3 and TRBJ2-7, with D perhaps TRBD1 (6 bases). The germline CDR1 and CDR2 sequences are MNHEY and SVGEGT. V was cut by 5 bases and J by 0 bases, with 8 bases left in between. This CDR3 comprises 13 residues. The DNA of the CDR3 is TGTGCCAGCAGTCGGACAGTCTCCTACGAGCAGTACTTC. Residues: CASSRTVSYEQYF.

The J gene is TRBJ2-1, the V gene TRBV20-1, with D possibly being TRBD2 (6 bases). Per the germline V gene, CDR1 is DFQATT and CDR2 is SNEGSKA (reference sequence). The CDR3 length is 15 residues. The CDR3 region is CFARDPSASYNEQFF. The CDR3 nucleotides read TGCTTTGCTAGAGATCCTAGCGCATCCTACAATGAGCAGTTCTTC.

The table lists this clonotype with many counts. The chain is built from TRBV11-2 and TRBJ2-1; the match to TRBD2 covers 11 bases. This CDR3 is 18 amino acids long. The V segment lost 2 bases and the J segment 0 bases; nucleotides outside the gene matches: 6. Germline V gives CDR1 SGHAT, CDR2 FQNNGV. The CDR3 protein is CASSLLAGGFSSYNEQFF. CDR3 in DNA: TGTGCCAGCAGCTTACTAGCGGGGGGCTTTTCCTCCTACAATGAGCAGTTCTTC.

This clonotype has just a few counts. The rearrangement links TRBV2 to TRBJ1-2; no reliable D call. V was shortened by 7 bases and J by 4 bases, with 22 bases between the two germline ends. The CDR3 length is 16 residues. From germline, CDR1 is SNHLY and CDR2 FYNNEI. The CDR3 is CASTDQWDQRSYGYTF. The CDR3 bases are TGTGCCAGCACCGATCAATGGGATCAGCGGAGCTATGGCTACACCTTC.

The CDR3 region is CATCQVAGYGWNSPLHF. In DNA, the CDR3 is TGTGCCACCTGCCAAGTTGCGGGATATGGTTGGAATTCACCCCTCCACTTT. This chain links TRBV3-1 with TRBJ1-6; D is ambiguous. There are 17 residues in the CDR3. Germline V CDR1 and CDR2: LGHDT, YNNKEL (reference sequence). Trimming stripped 10 bases from V and 7 bases from J, with 26 bases between.

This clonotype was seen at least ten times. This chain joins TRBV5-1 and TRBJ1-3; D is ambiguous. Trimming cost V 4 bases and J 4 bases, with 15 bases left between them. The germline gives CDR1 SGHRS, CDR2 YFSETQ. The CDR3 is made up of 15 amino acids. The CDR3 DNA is TGCGCCAGCAGCCTCTTTGGTGATCAAGGAAACACCATATATTTT. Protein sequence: CASSLFGDQGNTIYF.

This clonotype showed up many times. The CDR3 DNA follows: TGTGCCAGCAGCCCGGGACTAGCGGGTTTAGACGAGCAGTACTTC. Protein: CASSPGLAGLDEQYF. The chain joins TRBV12-3 or TRBV12-4 to TRBJ2-7, with 12 bases that match TRBD2. This CDR3 has 15 amino acids. V lost 6 bases, J lost 5 bases, and 8 bases stayed unmatched.

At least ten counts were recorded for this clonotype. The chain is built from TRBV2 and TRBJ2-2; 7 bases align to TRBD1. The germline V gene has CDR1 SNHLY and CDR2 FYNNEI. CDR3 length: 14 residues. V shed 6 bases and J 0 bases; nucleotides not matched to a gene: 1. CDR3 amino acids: CASRGQTNTGELFF. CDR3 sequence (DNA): TGTGCCAGCAGGGGACAGACGAACACCGGGGAGCTGTTTTTT.

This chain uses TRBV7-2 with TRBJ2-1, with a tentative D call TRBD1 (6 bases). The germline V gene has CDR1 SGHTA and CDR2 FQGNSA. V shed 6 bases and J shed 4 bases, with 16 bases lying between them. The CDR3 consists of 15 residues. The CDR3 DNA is TGTGCCAGCAGTCAAGGACAGTCCATATACAATGAGCAGTTCTTC. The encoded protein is CASSQGQSIYNEQFF. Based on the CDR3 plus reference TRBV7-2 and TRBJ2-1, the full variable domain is GAGVSQSPSNKVTEKGKDVELRCDPISGHTALYWYRQSLGQGLEFLIYFQGNSAPDKSGLPSDRFSAERTGGSVSTLTIQRTQQEDSAVYLCASSQGQSIYNEQFFGPGTRLTVL.

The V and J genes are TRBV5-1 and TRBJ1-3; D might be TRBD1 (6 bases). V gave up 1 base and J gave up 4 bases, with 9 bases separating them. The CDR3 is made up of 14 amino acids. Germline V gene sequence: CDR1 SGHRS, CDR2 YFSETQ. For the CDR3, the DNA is TGCGCCAGCAGCTTGTCAGGGGTCGGAAACACCATATATTTT. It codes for CASSLSGVGNTIYF.

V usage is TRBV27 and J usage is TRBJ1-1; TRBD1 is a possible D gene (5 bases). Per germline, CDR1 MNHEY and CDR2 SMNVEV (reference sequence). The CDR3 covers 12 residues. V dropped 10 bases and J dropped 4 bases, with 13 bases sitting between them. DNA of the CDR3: TGTGCCACTTCAGGGTACGGCACTGAAGCTTTCTTT. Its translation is CATSGYGTEAFF.

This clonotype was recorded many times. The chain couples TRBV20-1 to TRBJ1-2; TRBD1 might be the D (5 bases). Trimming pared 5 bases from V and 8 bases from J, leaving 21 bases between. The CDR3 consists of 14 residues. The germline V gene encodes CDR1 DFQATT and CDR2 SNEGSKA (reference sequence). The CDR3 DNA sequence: TGCAGTGCTCCCAGAAGGGGCAGGGCGGAAGGCTACACCTTC. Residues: CSAPRRGRAEGYTF.

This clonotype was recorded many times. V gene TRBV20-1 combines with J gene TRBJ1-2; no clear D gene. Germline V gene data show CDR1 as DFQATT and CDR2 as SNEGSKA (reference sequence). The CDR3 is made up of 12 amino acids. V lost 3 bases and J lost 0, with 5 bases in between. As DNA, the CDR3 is TGCAGTGCTAGCACAGCTAACTATGGCTACACCTTC. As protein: CSASTANYGYTF.

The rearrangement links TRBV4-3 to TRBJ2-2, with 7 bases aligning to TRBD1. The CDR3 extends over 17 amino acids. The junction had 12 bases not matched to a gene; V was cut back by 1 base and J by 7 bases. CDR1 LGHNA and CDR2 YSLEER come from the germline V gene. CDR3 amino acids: CASSQGVGRGSGGELFF. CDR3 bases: TGCGCCAGCAGCCAAGGGGTTGGCAGGGGGTCCGGCGGGGAGCTGTTTTTT.

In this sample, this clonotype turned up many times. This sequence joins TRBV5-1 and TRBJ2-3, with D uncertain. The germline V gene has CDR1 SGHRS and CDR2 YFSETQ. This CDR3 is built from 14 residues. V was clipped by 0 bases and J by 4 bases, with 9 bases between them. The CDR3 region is CASSLGVGADTQYF. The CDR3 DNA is TGCGCCAGCAGCTTGGGGGTCGGTGCAGATACGCAGTATTTT.

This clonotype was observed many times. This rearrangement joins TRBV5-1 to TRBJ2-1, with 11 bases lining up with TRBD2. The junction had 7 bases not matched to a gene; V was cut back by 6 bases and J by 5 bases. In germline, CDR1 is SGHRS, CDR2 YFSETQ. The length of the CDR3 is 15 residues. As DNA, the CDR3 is TGCGCCAGCACAACAATGACTAGCGGGAACAATGAGCAGTTCTTC. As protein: CASTTMTSGNNEQFF.

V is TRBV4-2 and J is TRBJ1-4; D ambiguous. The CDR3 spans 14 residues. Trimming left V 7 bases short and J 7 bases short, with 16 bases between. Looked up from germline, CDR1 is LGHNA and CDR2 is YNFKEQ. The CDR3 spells CASNFLGRSEKLFF. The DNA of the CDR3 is TGTGCCAGCAACTTCTTGGGTCGGAGTGAAAAACTGTTTTTT.

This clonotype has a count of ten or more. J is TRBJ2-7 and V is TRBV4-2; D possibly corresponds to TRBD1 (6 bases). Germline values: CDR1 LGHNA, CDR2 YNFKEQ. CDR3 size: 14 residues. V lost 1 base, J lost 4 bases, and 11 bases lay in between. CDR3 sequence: CASSQGQGIYEQYF. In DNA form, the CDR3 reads TGTGCCAGCAGCCAAGGGCAGGGGATTTACGAGCAGTACTTC.

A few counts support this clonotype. CDR3 loop: CASSMGRVLMNTEAFF. The CDR3 bases are TGTGCCAGTAGTATGGGCAGGGTCCTCATGAACACTGAAGCTTTCTTT. The chain employs TRBV19 and TRBJ1-1; weak D call: TRBD1 (5 bases). The CDR3 contains 16 residues. Germline V gene lookup returns CDR1 LNHDA and CDR2 SQIVND (reference sequence). Between the trimmed V and J ends, which lost 3 bases and 0 bases, there was a span of 14 bases. The full variable domain, completed using reference TRBV19 and TRBJ1-1, is DGGITQSPKYLFRKEGQNVTLSCEQNLNHDAMYWYRQDPGQGLRLIYYSQIVNDFQKGDIAEGYSVSREKKESFPLTVTSAQKNPTAFYLCASSMGRVLMNTEAFFGQGTRLTVV.

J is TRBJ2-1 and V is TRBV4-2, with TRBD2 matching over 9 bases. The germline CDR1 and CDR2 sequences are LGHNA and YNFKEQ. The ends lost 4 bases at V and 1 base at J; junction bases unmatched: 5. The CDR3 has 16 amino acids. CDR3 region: CASSRGRGGSYNEQFF. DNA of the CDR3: TGTGCCAGCAGCCGCGGGCGGGGGGGTTCCTACAATGAGCAGTTCTTC.

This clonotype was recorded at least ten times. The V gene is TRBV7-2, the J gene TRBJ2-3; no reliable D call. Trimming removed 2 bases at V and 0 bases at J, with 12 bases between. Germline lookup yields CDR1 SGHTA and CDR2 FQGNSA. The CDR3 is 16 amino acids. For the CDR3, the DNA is TGTGCCAGCAGCTTAACATCCCTACCGAGCACAGATACGCAGTATTTT. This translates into CASSLTSLPSTDTQYF.

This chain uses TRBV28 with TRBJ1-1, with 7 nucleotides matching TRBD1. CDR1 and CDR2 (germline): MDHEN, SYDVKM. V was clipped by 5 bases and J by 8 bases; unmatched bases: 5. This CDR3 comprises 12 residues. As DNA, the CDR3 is TGTGCCAGCAGTGGAGGGGGCGCGGAAGCTTTCTTT. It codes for CASSGGGAEAFF.